One and the same sample provided the 27 T cell receptor beta chains below, sequenced in a study of CD8+ T cells in alopecia areata (dated by TCRdb to the late 2010s). This sample's time point label indicates: around 22 weeks on oral tofacitinib. Per the publication, the treatment or condition label means: oral pan-JAK inhibitor, 5-10 mg twice daily. Library preparation used the immunoSEQ multiplex PCR assay. To provide template for TCR sequencing, every sample had RNA extracted and reverse transcribed into cDNA. TCRdb stores this immuneACCESS table with in-frame sequences only. Part of the clones is absent; in the studies checked, under half of the shortfall reflects unresolved V genes, and no reason is known for the rest. Counted in this sample were roughly 110,000 clones; roughly 89% of them appeared once. Over 20% of the sample belongs to the ten largest clones. The source material was CD8+ T cells sorted from blood, sampled at week 24, from a patient treated with tofacitinib. The receptors shown here come from a human donor with alopecia areata.

The V call is TRBV30, the J call TRBJ2-3, with a possible D match to TRBD2 (6 bases). The CDR3 is 16 amino acids. CDR1 is GTSNPN and CDR2 is SVGIG in the germline V gene (reference sequence). V gave up 6 bases and J gave up 1 base, with 20 bases separating them. DNA for the CDR3: TGTGCCTGCCCCGTCGTAGGGACTTGGGGCACAGATACGCAGTATTTT. Its translation: CACPVVGTWGTDTQYF.

V is TRBV5-4 and J is TRBJ2-1; tentatively, D is TRBD1 or TRBD2 (5 bases each). Germline CDR1 SGHNT, CDR2 YYREEE (reference sequence). Trimming shortened V by 0 bases and J by 6 bases, and 13 bases separated the two germline ends. CDR3 length equals 15 residues. CDR3 amino acids: CASSLDPFGGNEQFF. CDR3 nucleotides: TGTGCCAGCAGCTTGGACCCCTTTGGGGGCAATGAGCAGTTCTTC.

This chain joins TRBV7-6 and TRBJ2-7, with 7 positions matching TRBD1. V lost 5 bases, J lost 0 bases, and 10 bases stayed unmatched. Looked up from germline, CDR1 is SGHVS and CDR2 is FNYEAQ. This CDR3 has 16 residues. The CDR3 protein is CASSDTGQATSYEQYF. CDR3 DNA: TGTGCCAGCAGCGATACTGGACAGGCCACCTCCTACGAGCAGTACTTC.

The chain uses TRBV6-1 and TRBJ2-3; 7 nucleotides agree with TRBD1. Germline lookup yields CDR1 MNHNS and CDR2 SASEGT. Trimming at V came to 2 bases and at J to 6 bases, leaving 11 bases not matched to a gene. This CDR3 has 16 amino acids. Written as DNA, the CDR3 is TGTGCCAGCAGTGAATGGCTACAGGGGAACGGGGATACGCAGTATTTT. Residues: CASSEWLQGNGDTQYF.

The V call is TRBV9, the J call TRBJ2-7; 8 bases are shared with TRBD1. After removal of 0 bases from V and 3 bases from J, the junction contained 2 bases not matched to a gene. The CDR3 is 14 residues long. Germline values: CDR1 SGDLS, CDR2 YYNGEE. CDR3 residues: CASSVGGQDYEQYF. The CDR3 bases are TGTGCCAGCAGCGTAGGGGGACAGGACTACGAGCAGTACTTC. The full variable domain, rest sourced from reference TRBV9 and TRBJ2-7, is DSGVTQTPKHLITATGQRVTLRCSPRSGDLSVYWYQQSLDQGLQFLIQYYNGEERAKGNILERFSAQQFPDLHSELNLSSLELGDSALYFCASSVGGQDYEQYFGPGTRLTVT.

This clone was seen a single time. The CDR3 loop is CASTRGASVDFQETQYF. The CDR3 coding sequence is TGCGCCAGCACCAGAGGGGCGTCAGTAGATTTCCAAGAGACCCAGTACTTC. The chain recombines TRBV5-1 with TRBJ2-5; tentatively, D is TRBD1 or TRBD2 (5 bases each). CDR3 size: 17 residues. Germline V gene data show CDR1 as SGHRS and CDR2 as YFSETQ. V gave up 6 bases and J gave up 1 base, with 22 bases separating them.

The chain links TRBV27 to TRBJ2-1; the match to TRBD2 covers 8 bases. This CDR3 has 17 amino acids. Germline V gene data show CDR1 as MNHEY and CDR2 as SMNVEV (reference sequence). The V gene end was trimmed by 8 bases and the J gene end by 4 bases; junction bases not matched to a gene: 16. The CDR3 DNA reads as TGTGCCAGCTCGATCGGTTCCGGGGGGGAGAGGTACAATGAGCAGTTCTTC. Amino acid sequence: CASSIGSGGERYNEQFF.

V is TRBV7-2 and J is TRBJ2-3, with D perhaps being TRBD1 or TRBD2 (5 bases each). Trimming took 4 bases from V and 0 from J, leaving 11 bases between them. The CDR3 extends over 15 amino acids. Germline V CDR1 and CDR2: SGHTA, FQGNSA. The CDR3 spells CASSWIGASTDTQYF. The CDR3 nucleotides are TGTGCCAGCAGCTGGATCGGGGCGAGCACAGATACGCAGTATTTT.

J is TRBJ2-7 and V is TRBV7-9, with 10 bases lining up with TRBD1. The germline CDR1 and CDR2 sequences are SEHNR and FQNEAQ (reference sequence). The CDR3 is 15 residues long. With 5 bases clipped from V and 3 bases from J, the junction kept 7 bases outside the gene matches. This chain's CDR3 is CASSATGGLGYEQYF. CDR3 coding DNA: TGTGCCAGCAGCGCGACAGGGGGCCTTGGCTACGAGCAGTACTTC.

CDR3 nucleotide sequence: TGTGCCAGCAGTTCTACCGGGACTAGCGGGGGGCTCGTGACAGATACGCAGTATTTT. Its translation: CASSSTGTSGGLVTDTQYF. The rearrangement joins TRBV2 to TRBJ2-3, with 15 bases matching TRBD2. Germline trimming cut 5 bases from V and 3 bases from J; bases unmatched to any gene: 12. The germline CDR1 and CDR2 sequences are SNHLY and FYNNEI. This CDR3 comprises 19 residues.

V usage is TRBV27 and J usage is TRBJ1-1; TRBD1 is a possible D gene (6 bases). The CDR3 length is 15 residues. The germline CDR1 and CDR2 sequences are MNHEY and SMNVEV (reference sequence). Between the trimmed V and J ends, which lost 7 bases and 1 base, there was a span of 16 bases. The DNA for the CDR3 is TGTGCCAGCAATATCGGGGGCGCGGGGAACACTGAAGCTTTCTTT. Residues: CASNIGGAGNTEAFF.

The rearrangement uses TRBV27 and TRBJ2-3; 10 bases fit TRBD1. Germline CDR1 reads MNHEY; CDR2 reads SMNVEV (reference sequence). The CDR3 has 17 amino acids. Trimming removed 3 bases from V and 6 bases from J; junction bases left unmatched: 12. The CDR3 loop is CASSFQGGDRGLDTQYF. DNA for the CDR3: TGTGCCAGCAGTTTCCAGGGGGGGGACAGGGGCCTTGATACGCAGTATTTT.

This sequence joins TRBV11-2 and TRBJ2-7; tentatively, D is TRBD1 or TRBD2 (5 bases each). This CDR3 has 14 amino acids. Per the germline V gene, CDR1 is SGHAT and CDR2 is FQNNGV. Trimming stripped 0 bases from V and 2 bases from J, with 8 bases between. In DNA, the CDR3 is TGTGCCAGCAGCTTAGACCCGGGACCCTACGAGCAGTACTTC. Translation: CASSLDPGPYEQYF.

The chain links TRBV4-3 to TRBJ2-7, with D tentatively TRBD1 or TRBD2 (6 bases each). Germline CDR1 is LGHNA and CDR2 is YSLEER. The CDR3 is 15 residues long. Trimming took 0 bases from V and 3 from J, leaving 12 bases between them. The CDR3, as DNA: TGCGCCAGCAGCCAAGACCGGGGGCGAGGCTACGAGCAGTACTTC. Protein product: CASSQDRGRGYEQYF.

The V gene is TRBV4-3, the J gene TRBJ1-2; 8 bases agree with TRBD1. Germline V lookup: CDR1 LGHNA, CDR2 YSLEER. The V and J ends lost 3 bases and 1 base, in that order; junction bases with no gene match: 1. The CDR3 is 14 residues long. Here the CDR3 DNA reads TGCGCCAGCAGCCAGGACAGGGATAACTATGGCTACACCTTC. Its protein product is CASSQDRDNYGYTF.

This clone appeared a single time. This sequence joins TRBV11-2 and TRBJ2-3; TRBD1 matches at 11 bases. CDR3 length: 17 amino acids. CDR1 is SGHAT, CDR2 FQNNGV, per germline. With 5 bases clipped from V and 7 bases from J, the junction kept 14 bases outside the gene matches. The CDR3 spells CASSLKIADRGRNTQYF. The DNA for the CDR3 is TGTGCCAGCAGCCTTAAGATAGCGGACAGGGGGCGGAATACGCAGTATTTT.

J is TRBJ2-7 and V is TRBV7-6, with 9 bases lining up with TRBD2. Germline V lookup: CDR1 SGHVS, CDR2 FNYEAQ. Trimming removed 5 bases from V and 2 bases from J; junction bases left unmatched: 7. The CDR3 runs to 15 residues. CDR3 sequence reads: CASSLETSGPYEQYF. DNA of the CDR3: TGTGCCAGCAGCCTTGAGACTAGCGGTCCCTACGAGCAGTACTTC. The full variable domain, completed using reference TRBV7-6 and TRBJ2-7, is GAGVSQSPRYKVTKRGQDVALRCDPISGHVSLYWYRQALGQGPEFLTYFNYEAQQDKSGLPNDRFSAERPEGSISTLTIQRTEQRDSAMYRCASSLETSGPYEQYFGPGTRLTVT.

The chain links TRBV11-1 to TRBJ2-7; TRBD1 might be the D (6 bases). Germline assignment: CDR1 SGHAT and CDR2 FQDESV (reference sequence). Between the trimmed V and J ends, which lost 2 bases and 5 bases, there was a span of 16 bases. This CDR3 is built from 15 residues. The CDR3 DNA sequence: TGTGCCAGCAGCTTATCAACAGGGTGGAAAAACGAGCAGTACTTC. This gives the protein CASSLSTGWKNEQYF.

The genes are TRBV7-3 and TRBJ2-1; no reliable D call. The CDR3 has 15 residues. The germline CDR1 and CDR2 sequences are SGHTA and FQGTGA. V was clipped by 2 bases and J by 3 bases, with 11 bases between them. Here the CDR3 reads CASSLGPADYNEQFF. CDR3 in DNA: TGTGCCAGCAGCTTAGGGCCAGCTGACTACAATGAGCAGTTCTTC.

The V gene is TRBV18, the J gene TRBJ2-7, with 10 positions matching TRBD1. V was pared by 0 bases and J by 3 bases, with 8 bases of the junction left unmatched. The germline V gene encodes CDR1 KGHSH and CDR2 LQKENI. CDR3 length equals 17 residues. For the CDR3, the DNA is TGTGCCAGCTCACCACCGAGACAGGGGGCGACTCGCTACGAGCAGTACTTC. Translated, it gives CASSPPRQGATRYEQYF.

This chain joins TRBV7-9 and TRBJ2-3; D tentatively reads TRBD1 or TRBD2 (5 bases each). Trimming shortened V by 0 bases and J by 5 bases, and 15 bases separated the two germline ends. CDR1 is SEHNR, CDR2 FQNEAQ, per germline (reference sequence). The CDR3 sequence is 16 residues long. For the CDR3, the DNA is TGTGCCAGCAGCTTAGCGGGGGTCCGATCGGGAGATACGCAGTATTTT. Its translation: CASSLAGVRSGDTQYF.

The chain has TRBV5-1 and TRBJ2-1; TRBD2 agrees at 13 bases. The V gene end was trimmed by 3 bases and the J gene end by 8 bases; junction bases not matched to a gene: 11. CDR3 length: 17 amino acids. The V gene's germline CDR1 is SGHRS and CDR2 YFSETQ. The CDR3 sequence: CASSWGTSGVQGDEQFF. The DNA of the CDR3 is TGCGCCAGCAGCTGGGGGACTAGCGGGGTCCAGGGGGATGAGCAGTTCTTC.

V usage is TRBV27 and J usage is TRBJ2-3, with 8 positions matching TRBD1. There are 14 residues in the CDR3. The trim removed 3 bases at V and 4 bases at J, leaving 3 bases unmatched. Germline values: CDR1 MNHEY, CDR2 SMNVEV (reference sequence). CDR3 in DNA: TGTGCCAGCAGTTTGACAGGGGTGGCAGATACGCAGTATTTT. Translation gives CASSLTGVADTQYF.

The V and J genes are TRBV13 and TRBJ1-1, with D possibly matching TRBD1 (6 bases). CDR3 length equals 14 residues. V lost 1 base, J lost 4 bases, and 10 bases lay in between. Germline loops: CDR1 PRHDT, CDR2 FYEKMQ (reference sequence). The chain's CDR3 is CASSLEGRGTEAFF. Here the CDR3 DNA reads TGTGCCAGCAGCTTAGAAGGCAGGGGCACTGAAGCTTTCTTT.

V and J are TRBV7-9 and TRBJ2-6, with D possibly TRBD1 on 6 matching bases. From germline, CDR1 is SEHNR and CDR2 FQNEAQ (reference sequence). V was cut by 1 base and J by 0 bases, with 10 bases left in between. This CDR3 comprises 17 residues. The CDR3 spells CASSLEGQTSGANVLTF. The CDR3 DNA follows: TGTGCCAGCAGCTTAGAGGGACAAACCTCTGGGGCCAACGTCCTGACTTTC.

This clone was recorded only once. The chain is built from TRBV6-5 and TRBJ2-5, with 10 bases identical to TRBD2. CDR3 length equals 15 residues. After removal of 5 bases from V and 0 bases from J, the junction contained 3 bases not matched to a gene. Germline loops: CDR1 MNHEY, CDR2 SVGAGI. The CDR3 sequence is CASSGSGGYQETQYF. The CDR3 DNA sequence: TGTGCCAGCAGTGGTAGCGGGGGGTACCAAGAGACCCAGTACTTC.

The genes are TRBV4-1 and TRBJ1-2; no firm D call. With 0 bases removed from V and 0 bases from J, the gap between germline ends came to 17 bases. CDR3 length equals 18 residues. Germline values: CDR1 MGHRA, CDR2 YSYEKL. The CDR3 sequence is CASSQDGSGRTANYGYTF. In DNA form, the CDR3 reads TGCGCCAGCAGCCAAGATGGGAGTGGCAGGACCGCTAACTATGGCTACACCTTC.